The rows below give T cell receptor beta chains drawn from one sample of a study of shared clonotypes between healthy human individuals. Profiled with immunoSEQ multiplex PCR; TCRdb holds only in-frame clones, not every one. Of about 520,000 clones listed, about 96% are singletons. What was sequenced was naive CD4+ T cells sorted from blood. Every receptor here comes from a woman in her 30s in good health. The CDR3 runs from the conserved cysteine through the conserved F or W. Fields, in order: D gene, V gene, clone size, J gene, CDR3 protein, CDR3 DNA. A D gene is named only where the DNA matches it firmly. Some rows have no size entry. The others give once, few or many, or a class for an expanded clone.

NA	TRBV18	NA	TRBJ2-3	CASSPPLNTDTQYF	TGTGCCAGCTCACCCCCCCTCAACACAGATACGCAGTATTTT
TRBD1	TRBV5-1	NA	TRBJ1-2	CASSSATGSYGYTF	TGCGCCAGCAGCTCGGCGACAGGGAGCTATGGCTACACCTTC
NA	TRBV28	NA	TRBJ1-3	CASSYSWGDSGNTIYF	TGTGCCAGCAGTTATAGTTGGGGGGACTCTGGAAACACCATATATTTT
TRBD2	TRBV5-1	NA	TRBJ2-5	CASSLGASGNQETQYF	TGCGCCAGCAGCTTGGGGGCTAGCGGCAACCAAGAGACCCAGTACTTC
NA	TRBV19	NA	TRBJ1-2	CASSMRGTSGGYTF	TGTGCCAGTAGTATGAGAGGGACCTCGGGGGGCTACACCTTC
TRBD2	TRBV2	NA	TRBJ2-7	CASSVLAGIYEQYF	TGTGCCAGCAGTGTCCTAGCGGGCATCTACGAGCAGTACTTC
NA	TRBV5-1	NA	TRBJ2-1	CASKTSPAANEQFF	TGCGCCAGCAAGACTAGTCCCGCTGCGAATGAGCAGTTCTTC
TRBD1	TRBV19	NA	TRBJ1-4	CASASGWTGEKLFF	TGTGCCAGTGCTTCCGGTTGGACAGGGGAAAAACTGTTTTTT
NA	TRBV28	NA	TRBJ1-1	CASSSGLVGTEAFF	TGTGCCAGCAGTTCGGGTCTCGTCGGGACTGAAGCTTTCTTT
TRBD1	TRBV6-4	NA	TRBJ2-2	CASSDLGTGPTGELFF	TGTGCCAGCAGTGACCTCGGGACAGGGCCCACCGGGGAGCTGTTTTTT
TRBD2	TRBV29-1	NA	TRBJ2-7	CSVEAGGPYEQYF	TGCAGCGTTGAAGCGGGAGGGCCCTACGAGCAGTACTTC
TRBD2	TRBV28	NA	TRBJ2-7	CASKEAAGGRQEFGEQYF	TGTGCCAGCAAGGAGGCGGCGGGAGGACGCCAGGAGTTCGGCGAGCAGTACTTC
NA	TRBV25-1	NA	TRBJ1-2	CASSELGVDRRRDGYTF	TGTGCCAGCAGTGAATTAGGTGTAGACAGGCGCAGGGATGGCTACACCTTC
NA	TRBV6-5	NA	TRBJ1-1	CASTPDRMNTEAFF	TGTGCCAGCACCCCAGACAGAATGAACACTGAAGCTTTCTTT
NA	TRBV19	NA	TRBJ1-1	CASSIKWMGSGGNTEAFF	TGTGCCAGTAGTATTAAGTGGATGGGTAGTGGAGGGAACACTGAAGCTTTCTTT
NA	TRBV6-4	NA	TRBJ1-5	CARTILQGNNQPQHF	TGTGCCAGGACAATCTTACAGGGAAACAATCAGCCCCAGCATTTT
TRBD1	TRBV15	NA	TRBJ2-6	CATSRFTTGGSGANVLTF	TGTGCCACCAGCAGATTCACGACAGGGGGCTCTGGGGCCAACGTCCTGACTTTC
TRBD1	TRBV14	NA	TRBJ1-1	CASSHRRDRVSLNTEAFF	TGTGCCAGCAGCCACCGGCGGGACAGGGTGTCCTTGAACACTGAAGCTTTCTTT
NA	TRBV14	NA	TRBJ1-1	CASSHQIARVNTEAFF	TGTGCCAGCAGCCATCAAATCGCCAGGGTGAACACTGAAGCTTTCTTT
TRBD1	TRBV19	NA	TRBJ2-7	CASSTRTGAEQYF	TGTGCCAGTAGTACCCGGACAGGGGCCGAGCAGTACTTC
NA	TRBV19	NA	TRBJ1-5	CASSPRPGSNQPQHF	TGTGCCAGTAGTCCCCGACCTGGGAGCAATCAGCCCCAGCATTTT
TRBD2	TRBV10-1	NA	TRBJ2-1	CASSESGLAGDNEQFF	TGCGCCAGCAGTGAGTCCGGACTAGCGGGTGACAATGAGCAGTTCTTC
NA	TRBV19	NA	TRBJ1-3	CASSIARRGNTIYF	TGTGCCAGTAGTATCGCACGAAGAGGAAACACCATATATTTT
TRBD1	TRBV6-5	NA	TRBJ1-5	CASSPNAGGLQPQHF	TGTGCCAGCAGTCCTAACGCAGGGGGCTTGCAGCCCCAGCATTTT
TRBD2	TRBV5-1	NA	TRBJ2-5	CASNLLAGVQETQYF	TGCGCCAGCAACTTACTAGCGGGAGTTCAAGAGACCCAGTACTTC
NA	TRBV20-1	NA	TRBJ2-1	CSASRARRQFF	TGCAGTGCTAGCAGGGCACGAAGGCAGTTCTTC
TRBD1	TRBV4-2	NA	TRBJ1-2	CASSLFNRGPLNYGYTF	TGTGCCAGCAGCTTGTTTAACAGGGGGCCACTCAACTATGGCTACACCTTC
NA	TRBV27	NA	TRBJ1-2	CASSPQGRGRGYTF	TGTGCCAGCAGTCCCCAAGGGAGGGGTCGGGGCTACACCTTC
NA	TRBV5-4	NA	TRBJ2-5	CASSLARETQYF	TGTGCCAGCAGCTTGGCCAGGGAGACCCAGTACTTC
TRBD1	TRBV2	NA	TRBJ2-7	CASNSGTGSYEQYF	TGTGCCAGCAACTCCGGGACAGGCTCCTACGAGCAGTACTTC
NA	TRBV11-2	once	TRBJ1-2	CASSPDRNYGYTF	TGTGCCAGCAGCCCCGACAGGAACTATGGCTACACCTTC
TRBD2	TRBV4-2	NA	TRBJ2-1	CASSQATSDSYNEQFF	TGTGCCAGCAGCCAAGCTACTAGCGACTCCTACAATGAGCAGTTCTTC
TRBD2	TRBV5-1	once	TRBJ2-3	CASSWERESDTQYF	TGCGCCAGCAGCTGGGAGCGGGAGTCAGATACGCAGTATTTT
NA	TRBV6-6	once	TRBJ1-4	CASSFDTNEKLFF	TGTGCCAGCAGTTTCGATACTAATGAAAAACTGTTTTTT
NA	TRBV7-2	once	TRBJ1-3	CASSLGTAGNTIYF	TGTGCCAGCAGCTTAGGGACGGCTGGAAACACCATATATTTT
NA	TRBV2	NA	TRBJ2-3	CASRRVGSGADTQYF	TGTGCCAGCAGGAGGGTCGGGAGTGGGGCAGATACGCAGTATTTT
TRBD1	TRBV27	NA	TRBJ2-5	CASRRTGAQETQYF	TGTGCCAGCAGAAGGACAGGGGCCCAAGAGACCCAGTACTTC
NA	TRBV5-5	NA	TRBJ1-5	CASSLGQAHQPQHF	TGTGCCAGCAGCCTCGGCCAGGCCCATCAGCCCCAGCATTTT
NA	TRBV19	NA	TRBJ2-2	CASSRWENTGELFF	TGTGCCAGTAGTCGGTGGGAGAACACCGGGGAGCTGTTTTTT
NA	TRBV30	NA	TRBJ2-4	CAWGQSAKNIQYF	TGTGCCTGGGGCCAGTCAGCCAAAAACATTCAGTACTTC
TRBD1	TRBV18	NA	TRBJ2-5	CASSPTGPQETQYF	TGTGCCAGCTCACCGACAGGGCCCCAAGAGACCCAGTACTTC
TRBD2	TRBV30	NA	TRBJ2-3	CAWMTSGISTDTQYF	TGTGCCTGGATGACTAGCGGGATTAGCACAGATACGCAGTATTTT
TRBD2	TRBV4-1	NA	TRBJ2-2	CASSFRGLAANTGELFF	TGCGCCAGCAGCTTCCGAGGACTAGCGGCGAACACCGGGGAGCTGTTTTTT
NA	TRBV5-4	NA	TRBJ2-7	CASSSDGGSYEQYF	TGTGCCAGCAGCTCCGACGGGGGCTCCTACGAGCAGTACTTC
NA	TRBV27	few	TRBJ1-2	CAWGISNYGYTF	TGTGCCTGGGGCATTTCTAACTATGGCTACACCTTC
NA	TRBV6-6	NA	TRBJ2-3	CASSRDRSTDTQYF	TGTGCCAGCAGTCGCGACAGGAGCACAGATACGCAGTATTTT
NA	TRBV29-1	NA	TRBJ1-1	CSVRRGGNTEAFF	TGCAGCGTGAGAAGGGGGGGTAACACTGAAGCTTTCTTT
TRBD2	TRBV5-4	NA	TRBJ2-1	CASSLAILAGLYNEQFF	TGTGCCAGCAGCTTGGCTATTTTAGCGGGATTGTACAATGAGCAGTTCTTC
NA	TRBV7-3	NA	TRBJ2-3	CASSLAGATDTQYF	TGTGCCAGCAGCTTAGCGGGGGCCACAGATACGCAGTATTTT
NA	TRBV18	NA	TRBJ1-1	CASSPIRLGTEAFF	TGTGCCAGCTCACCAATCAGGTTGGGCACTGAAGCTTTCTTT
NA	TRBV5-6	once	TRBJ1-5	CASSVFGHVSNQPQHF	TGTGCCAGCAGCGTCTTTGGGCACGTTAGCAATCAGCCCCAGCATTTT
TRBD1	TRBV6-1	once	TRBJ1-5	CASSASQGAGNQPQHF	TGTGCCAGCAGTGCCAGCCAGGGGGCTGGCAATCAGCCCCAGCATTTT
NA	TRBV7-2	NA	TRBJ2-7	CASSLVPGSYEQYF	TGTGCCAGCAGCTTAGTACCAGGCAGCTACGAGCAGTACTTC
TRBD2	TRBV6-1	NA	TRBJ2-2	CASSELGLAGDAGELFF	TGTGCCAGCAGTGAATTAGGACTAGCGGGAGACGCCGGGGAGCTGTTTTTT
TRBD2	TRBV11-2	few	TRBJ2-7	CASSRGREGQYEQYF	TGTGCCAGCAGTCGAGGGAGGGAGGGCCAGTACGAGCAGTACTTC